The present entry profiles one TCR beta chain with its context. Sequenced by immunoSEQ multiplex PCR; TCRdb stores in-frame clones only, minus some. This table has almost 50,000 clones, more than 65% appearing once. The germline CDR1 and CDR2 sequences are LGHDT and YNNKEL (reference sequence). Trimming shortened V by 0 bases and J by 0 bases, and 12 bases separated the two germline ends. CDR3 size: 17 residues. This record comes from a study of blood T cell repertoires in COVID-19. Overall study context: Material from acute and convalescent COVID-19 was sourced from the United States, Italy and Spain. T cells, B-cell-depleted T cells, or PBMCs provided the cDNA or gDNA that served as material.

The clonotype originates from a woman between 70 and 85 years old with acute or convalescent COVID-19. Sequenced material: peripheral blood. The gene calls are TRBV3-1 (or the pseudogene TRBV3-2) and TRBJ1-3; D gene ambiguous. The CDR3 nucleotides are TGTGCCAGCAGCCAAGATCCCCGACGGGACTCTGGAAACACCATATATTTT. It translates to CASSQDPRRDSGNTIYF.